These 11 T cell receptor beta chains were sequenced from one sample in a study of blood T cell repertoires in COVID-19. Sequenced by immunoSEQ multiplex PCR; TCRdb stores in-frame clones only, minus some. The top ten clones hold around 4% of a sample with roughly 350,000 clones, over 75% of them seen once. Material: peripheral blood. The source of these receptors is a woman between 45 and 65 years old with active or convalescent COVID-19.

The CDR3 loop is CASSLVDRGLSVVYEQYF. CDR3 DNA: TGTGCCAGCAGCTTAGTGGACAGGGGGCTCTCAGTAGTCTACGAGCAGTACTTC. The chain employs TRBV7-8 and TRBJ2-7; 11 bases map to TRBD1. Germline V gives CDR1 SGHVS, CDR2 FQNEAQ. This CDR3 spans 18 amino acids. V dropped 1 base and J dropped 3; count of bases not matched to a gene: 11.

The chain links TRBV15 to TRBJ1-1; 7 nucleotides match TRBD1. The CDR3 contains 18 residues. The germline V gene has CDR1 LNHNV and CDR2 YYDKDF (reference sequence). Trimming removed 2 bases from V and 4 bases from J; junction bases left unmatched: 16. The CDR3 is CATSRYRGGRGRRTEAFF. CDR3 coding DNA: TGTGCCACCAGCAGATACAGGGGCGGCAGGGGGAGGCGCACTGAAGCTTTCTTT.

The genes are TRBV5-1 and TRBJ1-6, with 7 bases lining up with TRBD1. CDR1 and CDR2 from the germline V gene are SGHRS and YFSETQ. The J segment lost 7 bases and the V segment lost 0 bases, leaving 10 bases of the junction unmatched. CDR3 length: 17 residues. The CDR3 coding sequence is TGCGCCAGCAGCTTGGCCGGAGGGGGCGCGGGGAATTCACCCCTCCACTTT. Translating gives CASSLAGGGAGNSPLHF.

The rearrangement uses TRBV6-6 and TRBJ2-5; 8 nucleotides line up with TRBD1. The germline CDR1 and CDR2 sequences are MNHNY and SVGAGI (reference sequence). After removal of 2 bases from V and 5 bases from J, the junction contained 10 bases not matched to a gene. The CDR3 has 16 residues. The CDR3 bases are TGTGCCAGCAGTTACACGGGACAGGTGGGCAGGGAGACCCAGTACTTC. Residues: CASSYTGQVGRETQYF.

The CDR3 region is CASSGAGTRSTGELFF. The DNA of the CDR3 is TGTGCCAGCAGCGGAGCCGGGACACGATCCACCGGGGAGCTGTTTTTT. The chain joins TRBV5-4 to TRBJ2-2; TRBD1 is a possible D gene (6 bases). Germline V CDR1 and CDR2: SGHNT, YYREEE (reference sequence). This CDR3 is built from 16 residues. Trimming took off 4 bases at V and 4 bases at J, with 17 bases between the two ends.

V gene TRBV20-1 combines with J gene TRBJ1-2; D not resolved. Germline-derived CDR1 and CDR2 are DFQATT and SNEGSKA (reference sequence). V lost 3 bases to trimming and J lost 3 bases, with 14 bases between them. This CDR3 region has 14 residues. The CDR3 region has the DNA TGCAGTGCTAGTAAAGGTCAACAGTACTATGGCTACACCTTC. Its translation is CSASKGQQYYGYTF.

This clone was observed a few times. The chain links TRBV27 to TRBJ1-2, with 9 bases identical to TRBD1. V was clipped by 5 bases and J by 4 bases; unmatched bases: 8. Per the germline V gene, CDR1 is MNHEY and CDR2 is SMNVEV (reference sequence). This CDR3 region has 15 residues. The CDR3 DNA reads TGTGCCAGCAGTAAGGGGACAGGGTATTCCTATGGCTACACCTTC. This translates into CASSKGTGYSYGYTF.

The CDR3 DNA is TGTGCCAGCTCACGGTCGACAGGGCATAACACCGGGGAGCTGTTTTTT. It codes for CASSRSTGHNTGELFF. The rearrangement uses TRBV18 and TRBJ2-2; 7 nucleotides match TRBD1. CDR1 KGHSH and CDR2 LQKENI come from the germline V gene. V shed 4 bases and J 2 bases; nucleotides not matched to a gene: 7. This CDR3 has 16 residues.

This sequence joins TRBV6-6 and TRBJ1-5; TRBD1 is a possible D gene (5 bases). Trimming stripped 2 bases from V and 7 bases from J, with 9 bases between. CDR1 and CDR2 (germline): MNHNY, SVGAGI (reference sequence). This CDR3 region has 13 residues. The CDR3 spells CASSYDTGQPQHF. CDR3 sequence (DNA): TGTGCCAGCAGTTACGACACAGGCCAGCCCCAGCATTTT.

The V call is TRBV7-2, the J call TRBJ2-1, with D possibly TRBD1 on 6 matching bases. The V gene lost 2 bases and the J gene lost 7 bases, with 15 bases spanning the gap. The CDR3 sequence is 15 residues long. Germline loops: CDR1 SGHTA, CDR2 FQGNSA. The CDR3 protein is CASSLRTVLRNEQFF. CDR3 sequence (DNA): TGTGCCAGCAGCTTAAGGACAGTGCTTAGGAATGAGCAGTTCTTC. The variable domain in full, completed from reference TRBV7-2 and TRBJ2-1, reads GAGVSQSPSNKVTEKGKDVELRCDPISGHTALYWYRQSLGQGLEFLIYFQGNSAPDKSGLPSDRFSAERTGGSVSTLTIQRTQQEDSAVYLCASSLRTVLRNEQFFGPGTRLTVL.

CDR3 nucleotides: TGTGCCAGCAGTTTAGGGACAGGGGGCTCGAGTGAGCAGTACTTC. The encoded protein is CASSLGTGGSSEQYF. The chain recombines TRBV27 with TRBJ2-7; 12 bases match TRBD1. The CDR3 spans 15 residues. V shed 2 bases, J shed 7 bases, and the junction held 6 bases outside the gene matches. Germline-derived CDR1 and CDR2 are MNHEY and SMNVEV (reference sequence).